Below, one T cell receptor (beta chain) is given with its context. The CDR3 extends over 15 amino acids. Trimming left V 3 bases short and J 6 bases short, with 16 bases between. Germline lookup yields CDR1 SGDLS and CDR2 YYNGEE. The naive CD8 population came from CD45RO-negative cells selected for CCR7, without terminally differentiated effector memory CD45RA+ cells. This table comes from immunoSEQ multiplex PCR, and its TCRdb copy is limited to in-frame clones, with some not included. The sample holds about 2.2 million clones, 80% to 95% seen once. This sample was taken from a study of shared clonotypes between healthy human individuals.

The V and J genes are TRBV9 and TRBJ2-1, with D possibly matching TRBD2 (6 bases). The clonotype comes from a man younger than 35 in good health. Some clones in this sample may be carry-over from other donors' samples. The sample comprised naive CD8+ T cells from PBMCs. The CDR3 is CASSALAQAPNEQFF. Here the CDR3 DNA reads TGTGCCAGCAGCGCACTAGCTCAGGCTCCCAATGAGCAGTTCTTC.